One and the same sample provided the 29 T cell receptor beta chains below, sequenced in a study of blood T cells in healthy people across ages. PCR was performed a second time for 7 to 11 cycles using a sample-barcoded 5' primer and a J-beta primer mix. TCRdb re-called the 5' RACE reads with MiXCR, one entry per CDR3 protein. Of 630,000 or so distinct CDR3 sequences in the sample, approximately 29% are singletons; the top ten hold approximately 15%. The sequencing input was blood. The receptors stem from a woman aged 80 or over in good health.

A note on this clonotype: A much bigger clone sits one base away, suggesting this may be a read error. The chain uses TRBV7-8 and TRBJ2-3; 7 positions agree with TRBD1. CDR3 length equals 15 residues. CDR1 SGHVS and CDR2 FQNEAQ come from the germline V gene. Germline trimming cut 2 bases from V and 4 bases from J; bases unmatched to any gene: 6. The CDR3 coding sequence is TGTGCCAGCAGCTTAACCGACAGGGCCGCAGATACGCAGTATTTT. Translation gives CASSLTDRAADTQYF. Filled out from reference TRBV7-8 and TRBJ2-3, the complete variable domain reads GAGVSQSPRYKVAKRGQDVALRCDPISGHVSLFWYQQALGQGPEFLTYFQNEAQLDKSGLPSDRFFAERPEGSVSTLKIQRTQQEDSAVYLCASSLTDRAADTQYFGPGTRLTVL.

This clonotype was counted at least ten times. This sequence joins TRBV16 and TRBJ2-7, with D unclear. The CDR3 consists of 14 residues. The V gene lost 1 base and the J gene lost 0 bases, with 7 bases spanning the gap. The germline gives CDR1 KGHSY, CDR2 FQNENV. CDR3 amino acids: CASSQYVVSYEQYF. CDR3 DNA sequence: TGTGCCAGCAGCCAATACGTAGTCTCCTACGAGCAGTACTTC.

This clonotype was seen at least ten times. CDR3 in DNA: TGTGCCAGCAGTTTATATCGCGGGTACCAAGAGACCCAGTACTTC. This gives the protein CASSLYRGYQETQYF. The V gene is TRBV28, the J gene TRBJ2-5; maybe TRBD2 (5 bases). The CDR3 spans 15 residues. From germline, CDR1 is MDHEN and CDR2 SYDVKM. Trimming cost V 1 base and J 0 bases, with 9 bases left between them. Supplemented by reference TRBV28 and TRBJ2-5, the full variable domain reads DVKVTQSSRYLVKRTGEKVFLECVQDMDHENMFWYRQDPGLGLRLIYFSYDVKMKEKGDIPEGYSVSREKKERFSLILESASTNQTSMYLCASSLYRGYQETQYFGPGTRLLVL.

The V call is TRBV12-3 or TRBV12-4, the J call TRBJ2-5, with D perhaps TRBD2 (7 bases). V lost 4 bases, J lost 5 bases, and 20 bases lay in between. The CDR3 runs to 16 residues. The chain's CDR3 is CASSYGGRGGFETQYF. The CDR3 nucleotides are TGTGCCAGCAGTTACGGCGGCAGGGGAGGGTTCGAGACCCAGTACTTC.

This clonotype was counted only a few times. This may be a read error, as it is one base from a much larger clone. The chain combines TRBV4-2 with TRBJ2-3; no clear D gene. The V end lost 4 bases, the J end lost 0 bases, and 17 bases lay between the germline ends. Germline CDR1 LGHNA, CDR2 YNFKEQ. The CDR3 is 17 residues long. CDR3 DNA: TGTGCCAGCAGCCCCGCCCTAGTGGTTACTAGCACAGATACGCAGTATTTT. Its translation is CASSPALVVTSTDTQYF.

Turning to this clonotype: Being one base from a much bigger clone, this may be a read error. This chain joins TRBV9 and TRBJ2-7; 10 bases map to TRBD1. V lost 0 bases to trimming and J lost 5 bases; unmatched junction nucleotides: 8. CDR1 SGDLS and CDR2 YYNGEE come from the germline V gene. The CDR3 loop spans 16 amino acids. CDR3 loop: CASSVVGDRGWDEQYF. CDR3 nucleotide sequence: TGTGCCAGCAGCGTAGTAGGGGACAGGGGTTGGGACGAGCAGTACTTC.

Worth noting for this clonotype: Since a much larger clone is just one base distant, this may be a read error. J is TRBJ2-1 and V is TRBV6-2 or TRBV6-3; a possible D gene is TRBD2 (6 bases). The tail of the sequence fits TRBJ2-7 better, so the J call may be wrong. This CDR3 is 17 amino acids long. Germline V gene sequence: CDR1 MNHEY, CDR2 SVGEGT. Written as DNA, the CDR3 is TGTGCCAGCAGTTACTCGCCTAGCGATAGCTCCTACAATGAGCAGTACTTC. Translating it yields CASSYSPSDSSYNEQYF.

The CDR3 reads CAWSVSARQGSGYTF. CDR3 nucleotides: TGTGCCTGGAGTGTATCCGCGCGACAGGGAAGTGGCTACACCTTC. This chain links TRBV30 with TRBJ1-2; 7 bases fit TRBD1. CDR1 and CDR2 from the germline V gene are GTSNPN and SVGIG (reference sequence). V lost 0 bases and J lost 7; bases outside the gene matches: 11. The CDR3 sequence is 15 residues long.

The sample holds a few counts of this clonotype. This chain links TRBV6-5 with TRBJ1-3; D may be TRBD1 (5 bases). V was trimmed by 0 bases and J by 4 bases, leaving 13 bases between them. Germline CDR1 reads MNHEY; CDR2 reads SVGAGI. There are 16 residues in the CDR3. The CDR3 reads CASSYSGSWGGNTIYF. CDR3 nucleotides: TGTGCCAGCAGTTACTCGGGTTCCTGGGGGGGAAACACCATATATTTT.

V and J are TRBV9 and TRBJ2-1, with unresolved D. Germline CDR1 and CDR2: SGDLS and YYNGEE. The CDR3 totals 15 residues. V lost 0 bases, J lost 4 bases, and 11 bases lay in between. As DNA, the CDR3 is TGTGCCAGCAGCGTAGAACCAGCGCGATACAATGAGCAGTTCTTC. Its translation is CASSVEPARYNEQFF.

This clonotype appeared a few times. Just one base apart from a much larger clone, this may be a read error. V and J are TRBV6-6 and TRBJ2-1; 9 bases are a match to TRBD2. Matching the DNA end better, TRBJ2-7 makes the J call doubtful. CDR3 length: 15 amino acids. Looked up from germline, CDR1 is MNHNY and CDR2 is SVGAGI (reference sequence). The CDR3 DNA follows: TGTGCCAGCAATCTAGCGGGGAGCTCCTACAATGAGCAGTACTTC. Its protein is CASNLAGSSYNEQYF.

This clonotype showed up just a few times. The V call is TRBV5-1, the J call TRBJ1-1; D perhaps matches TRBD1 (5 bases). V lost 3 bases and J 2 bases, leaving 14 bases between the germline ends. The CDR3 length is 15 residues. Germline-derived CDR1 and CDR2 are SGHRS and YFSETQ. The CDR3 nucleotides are TGCGCCAGCAGCTCGAACGTGGGGCTCAACACTGAAGCTTTCTTT. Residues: CASSSNVGLNTEAFF.

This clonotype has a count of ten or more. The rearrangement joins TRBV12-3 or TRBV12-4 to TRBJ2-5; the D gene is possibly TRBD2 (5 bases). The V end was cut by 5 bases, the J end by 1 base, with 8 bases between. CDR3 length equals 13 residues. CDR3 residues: CASSIGIQETQYF. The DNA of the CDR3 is TGTGCCAGCAGTATCGGGATCCAAGAGACCCAGTACTTC.

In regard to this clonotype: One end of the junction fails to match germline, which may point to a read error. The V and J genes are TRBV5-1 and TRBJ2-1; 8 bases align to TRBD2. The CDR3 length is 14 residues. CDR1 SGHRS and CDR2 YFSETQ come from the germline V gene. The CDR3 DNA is TGCGCCAGCAGCCCCTCGGGAGGGTACAGTGAGCAGTTCTTC. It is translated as CASSPSGGYSEQFF.

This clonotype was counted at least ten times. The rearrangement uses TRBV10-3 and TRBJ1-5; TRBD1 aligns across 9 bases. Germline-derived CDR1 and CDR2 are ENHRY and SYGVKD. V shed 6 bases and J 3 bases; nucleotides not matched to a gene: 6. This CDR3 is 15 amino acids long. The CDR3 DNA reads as TGTGCCATCAGCCGAGGACAGGGGAACAATCAGCCCCAGCATTTT. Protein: CAISRGQGNNQPQHF.

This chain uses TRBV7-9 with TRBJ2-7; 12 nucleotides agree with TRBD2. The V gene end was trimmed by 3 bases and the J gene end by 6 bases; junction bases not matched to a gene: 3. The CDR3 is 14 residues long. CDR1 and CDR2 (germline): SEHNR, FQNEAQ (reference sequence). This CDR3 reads CASSFILAGGEQYF. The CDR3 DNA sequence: TGTGCCAGCAGCTTTATACTAGCGGGAGGCGAGCAGTACTTC.

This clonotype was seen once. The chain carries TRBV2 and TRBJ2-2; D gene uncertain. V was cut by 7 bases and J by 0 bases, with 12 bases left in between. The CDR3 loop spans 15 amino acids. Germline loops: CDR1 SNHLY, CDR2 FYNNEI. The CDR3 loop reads CASKGSLPNTGELFF. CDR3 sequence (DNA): TGTGCCAGCAAAGGAAGTCTTCCGAACACCGGGGAGCTGTTTTTT.

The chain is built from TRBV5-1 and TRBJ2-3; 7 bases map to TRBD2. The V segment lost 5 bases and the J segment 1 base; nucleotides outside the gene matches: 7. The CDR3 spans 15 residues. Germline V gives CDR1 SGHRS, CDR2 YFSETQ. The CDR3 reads CASSTGLEGTDTQYF. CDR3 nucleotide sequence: TGCGCCAGCAGTACCGGACTAGAAGGCACAGATACGCAGTATTTT.

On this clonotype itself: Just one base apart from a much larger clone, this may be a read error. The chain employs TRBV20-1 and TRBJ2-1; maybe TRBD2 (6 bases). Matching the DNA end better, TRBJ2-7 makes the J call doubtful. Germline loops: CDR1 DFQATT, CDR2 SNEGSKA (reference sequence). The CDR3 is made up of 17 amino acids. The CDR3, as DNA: TGCAGTGCTAGAGATGGGGCTAGCGTTAGCTCCTACAATGAGCAGTACTTC. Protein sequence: CSARDGASVSSYNEQYF.

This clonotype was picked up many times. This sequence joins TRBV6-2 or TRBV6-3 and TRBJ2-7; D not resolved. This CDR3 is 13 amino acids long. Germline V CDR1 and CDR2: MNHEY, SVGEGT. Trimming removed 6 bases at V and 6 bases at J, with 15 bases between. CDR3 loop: CASRSWAASEQYF. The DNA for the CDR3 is TGTGCCAGCAGATCCTGGGCGGCATCCGAGCAGTACTTC.

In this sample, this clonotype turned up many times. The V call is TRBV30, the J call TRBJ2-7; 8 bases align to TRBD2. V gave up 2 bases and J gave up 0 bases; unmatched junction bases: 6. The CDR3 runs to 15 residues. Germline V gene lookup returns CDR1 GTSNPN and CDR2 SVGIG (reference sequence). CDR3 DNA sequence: TGTGCCTGGAGTCCACCTAGCGGGTCCTCCTACGAGCAGTACTTC. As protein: CAWSPPSGSSYEQYF.

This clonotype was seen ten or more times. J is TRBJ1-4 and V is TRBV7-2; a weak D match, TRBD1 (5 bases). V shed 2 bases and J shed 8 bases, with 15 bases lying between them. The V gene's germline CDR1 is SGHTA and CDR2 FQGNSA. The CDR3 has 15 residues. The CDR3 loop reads CASSLQGRVGEKLFF. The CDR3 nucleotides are TGTGCCAGCAGCTTACAGGGCAGGGTTGGCGAAAAACTGTTTTTT.

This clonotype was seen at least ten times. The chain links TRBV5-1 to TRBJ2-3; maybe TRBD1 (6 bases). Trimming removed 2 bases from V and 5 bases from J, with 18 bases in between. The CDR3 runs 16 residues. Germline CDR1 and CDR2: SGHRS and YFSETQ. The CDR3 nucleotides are TGCGCCAGCAGCTTTCAAGGGACATCCATTAGAGATACGCAGTATTTT. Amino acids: CASSFQGTSIRDTQYF.

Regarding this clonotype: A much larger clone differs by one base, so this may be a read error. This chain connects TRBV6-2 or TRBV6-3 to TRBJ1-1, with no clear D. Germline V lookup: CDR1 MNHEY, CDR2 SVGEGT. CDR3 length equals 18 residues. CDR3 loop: CTSSYQDGRRAQRTEAFF. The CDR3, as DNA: TGTACCAGCAGTTACCAAGATGGGCGGAGAGCCCAGAGGACTGAAGCTTTCTTT.

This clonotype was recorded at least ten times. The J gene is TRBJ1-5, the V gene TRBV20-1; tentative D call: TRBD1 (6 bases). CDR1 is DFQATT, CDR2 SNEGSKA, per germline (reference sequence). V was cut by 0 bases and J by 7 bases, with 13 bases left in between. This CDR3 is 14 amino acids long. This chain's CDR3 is CSARDLEGDQPQHF. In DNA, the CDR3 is TGCAGTGCTAGAGATTTGGAGGGGGACCAGCCCCAGCATTTT.

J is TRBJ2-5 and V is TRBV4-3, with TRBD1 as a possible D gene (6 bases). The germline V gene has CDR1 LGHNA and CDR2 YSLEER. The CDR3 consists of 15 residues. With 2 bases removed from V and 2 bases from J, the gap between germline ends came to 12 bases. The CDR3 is CASSQLGQLQETQYF. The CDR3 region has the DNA TGCGCCAGCAGCCAACTAGGACAGTTACAAGAGACCCAGTACTTC.

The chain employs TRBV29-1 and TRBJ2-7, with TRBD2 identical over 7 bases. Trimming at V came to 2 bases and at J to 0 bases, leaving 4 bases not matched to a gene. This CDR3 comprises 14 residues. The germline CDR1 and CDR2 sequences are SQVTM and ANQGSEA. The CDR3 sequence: CSVERASGSYEQYF. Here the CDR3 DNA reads TGCAGCGTTGAACGGGCTAGCGGCTCCTACGAGCAGTACTTC.

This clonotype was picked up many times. The chain's CDR3 is CASSLDTETQYF. CDR3 in DNA: TGTGCCAGCAGCTTGGATACAGAGACCCAGTACTTC. This rearrangement joins TRBV5-4 to TRBJ2-5; D uncertain. V lost 0 bases, J lost 4 bases, and 4 bases lay in between. The CDR3 length is 12 residues. Germline V lookup: CDR1 SGHNT, CDR2 YYREEE (reference sequence). Full variable domain (rest looked up from reference TRBV5-4 and TRBJ2-5): ETGVTQSPTHLIKTRGQQVTLRCSSQSGHNTVSWYQQALGQGPQFIFQYYREEENGRGNFPPRFSGLQFPNYSSELNVNALELDDSALYLCASSLDTETQYFGPGTRLLVL.

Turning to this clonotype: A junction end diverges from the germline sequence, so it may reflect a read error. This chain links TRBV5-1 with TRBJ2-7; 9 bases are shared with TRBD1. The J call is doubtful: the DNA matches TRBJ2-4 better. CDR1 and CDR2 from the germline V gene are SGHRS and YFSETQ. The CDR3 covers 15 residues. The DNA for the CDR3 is TGCACCAGCAGCCCTAGGACAGGGGTTCTAAGCATTCAGTACTTC. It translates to CTSSPRTGVLSIQYF.